Below, 17 T cell receptor beta chains from the same sample are listed, as sequenced in a study of Ad26.COV2.S vaccination and SARS-CoV-2 variants. Treatment described: 15 to 20 received Ad26.COV2.S at low or high dose, single or two shots; 5 received placebo; per-sample allocation not given. Specimens were obtained on day 63 following the first vaccine or placebo injection. The data were produced by immunoSEQ multiplex PCR, yet TCRdb's version contains in-frame clones alone and is incomplete. The sample includes over 400,000 clones, around 92% of them seen just once. The starting material was peripheral blood, obtained in a trial of Ad26.COV2.S vaccine versus placebo. These receptors were taken from a person between 18 and 59 years old who received the Ad26.COV2.S COVID-19 vaccine or a placebo.

This chain links TRBV5-8 with TRBJ1-1, with 9 bases matching TRBD1. V shed 4 bases and J 0 bases; nucleotides not matched to a gene: 4. The CDR3 is 15 residues long. CDR1 SGHTS and CDR2 YDEGEE come from the germline V gene. In DNA form, the CDR3 reads TGTGCCAGCAGCCACGGGACAGGGTTGAACACTGAAGCTTTCTTT. This gives the protein CASSHGTGLNTEAFF.

The V call is TRBV19, the J call TRBJ2-4; TRBD1 is a possible D gene (6 bases). Germline V gene lookup returns CDR1 LNHDA and CDR2 SQIVND (reference sequence). Trimming pared 9 bases from V and 0 bases from J, leaving 12 bases between. The CDR3 spans 14 residues. In DNA form, the CDR3 reads TGTGCCAGCCTAGAGACAGGAGCCAAAAACATTCAGTACTTC. Protein product: CASLETGAKNIQYF.

The chain recombines TRBV5-1 with TRBJ1-5; D is unresolved. Germline CDR1 reads SGHRS; CDR2 reads YFSETQ. Trimming removed 7 bases from V and 4 bases from J, with 12 bases in between. This CDR3 has 13 residues. CDR3 DNA sequence: TGCGCCAGCCGCCACGGGGAAAATCAGCCCCAGCATTTT. Amino acid sequence: CASRHGENQPQHF.

J is TRBJ1-3 and V is TRBV7-2; TRBD1 agrees at 8 bases. The CDR3 sequence is 15 residues long. The trim removed 5 bases at V and 7 bases at J, leaving 10 bases unmatched. From germline, CDR1 is SGHTA and CDR2 FQGNSA. Here the CDR3 DNA reads TGTGCCAGCAGCGCCCGAACAGGGGGTTACAACACCATATATTTT. Its protein product is CASSARTGGYNTIYF.

The V call is TRBV18, the J call TRBJ1-2; D not certain. Germline CDR1 is KGHSH and CDR2 is LQKENI. The CDR3 loop spans 13 amino acids. V lost 2 bases and J lost 2, with 6 bases in between. The CDR3, as DNA: TGTGCCAGCTCACCAAACGGAAACTATGGCTACACCTTC. Its translation: CASSPNGNYGYTF.

The gene calls are TRBV29-1 and TRBJ2-5; 8 bases map to TRBD2. The CDR3 covers 11 residues. The junction had 0 bases not matched to a gene; V was cut back by 4 bases and J by 5 bases. Germline CDR1 reads SQVTM; CDR2 reads ANQGSEA. The CDR3 here is CSVGLAETQYF. For the CDR3, the DNA is TGCAGCGTTGGACTAGCGGAGACCCAGTACTTC.

This chain uses TRBV15 with TRBJ1-2, with D maybe TRBD1 (5 bases). Germline-derived CDR1 and CDR2 are LNHNV and YYDKDF (reference sequence). Trimming removed 6 bases from V and 5 bases from J, with 19 bases in between. The CDR3 is 15 residues long. CDR3 DNA sequence: TGTGCCACCAGTTACGATTGGGAGGGGAATTATGGCTACACCTTC. It translates to CATSYDWEGNYGYTF.

V usage is TRBV19 and J usage is TRBJ2-7; D not certain. The V gene lost 6 bases and the J gene lost 2 bases, with 8 bases spanning the gap. Germline loops: CDR1 LNHDA, CDR2 SQIVND (reference sequence). This CDR3 region has 12 residues. The CDR3 loop reads CASSLTAYEQYF. CDR3 coding DNA: TGTGCCAGTAGCCTGACGGCCTACGAGCAGTACTTC.

The rearrangement joins TRBV10-3 to TRBJ1-1, with D unclear. The length of the CDR3 is 13 residues. With 8 bases removed from V and 2 bases from J, the gap between germline ends came to 12 bases. Per the germline V gene, CDR1 is ENHRY and CDR2 is SYGVKD. The CDR3: CAIAGLFNTEAFF. The DNA of the CDR3 is TGTGCCATCGCGGGATTATTTAACACTGAAGCTTTCTTT.

The chain is built from TRBV19 and TRBJ2-5; the match to TRBD1 covers 8 bases. Per germline, CDR1 LNHDA and CDR2 SQIVND (reference sequence). With V trimmed by 7 bases and J by 5 bases, 9 bases remained unmatched. This CDR3 has 14 amino acids. The CDR3: CASTDRGVRETQYF. The CDR3 DNA reads TGTGCCAGTACCGACAGGGGAGTACGGGAGACCCAGTACTTC.

The CDR3 spells CASTNRGRRAGDYSNQPQHF. CDR3 nucleotides: TGTGCCAGTACGAATCGGGGCCGACGGGCAGGGGATTATAGCAATCAGCCCCAGCATTTT. This chain links TRBV19 with TRBJ1-5; maybe TRBD1 (6 bases). CDR3 length: 20 residues. Deletions cut 7 bases from V and 0 bases from J, with 28 bases between. Germline values: CDR1 LNHDA, CDR2 SQIVND (reference sequence).

This clone was seen only a few times. The rearrangement uses TRBV4-1 and TRBJ2-7; D not resolved. Germline V gene sequence: CDR1 MGHRA, CDR2 YSYEKL. V lost 1 base and J lost 4, with 14 bases in between. The CDR3 has 15 residues. In DNA, the CDR3 is TGCGCCAGCAGCCAAGGAACAGACCCTCTTTACGAGCAGTACTTC. It encodes CASSQGTDPLYEQYF.

CDR3 protein: CASREGITEAFF. The CDR3 DNA sequence: TGTGCCAGCAGAGAGGGGATCACTGAAGCTTTCTTT. The genes are TRBV2 and TRBJ1-1, with D perhaps TRBD1 (5 bases). V shed 6 bases and J shed 4 bases, with 9 bases lying between them. CDR1 is SNHLY and CDR2 is FYNNEI in the germline V gene. The CDR3 contains 12 residues. The full variable domain, rest sourced from reference TRBV2 and TRBJ1-1, is EPEVTQTPSHQVTQMGQEVILRCVPISNHLYFYWYRQILGQKVEFLVSFYNNEISEKSEIFDDQFSVERPDGSNFTLKIRSTKLEDSAMYFCASREGITEAFFGQGTRLTVV.

The chain links TRBV6-6 to TRBJ2-2; D possibly corresponds to TRBD2 (6 bases). Deletions cut 6 bases from V and 4 bases from J, with 12 bases between. Germline V gene sequence: CDR1 MNHNY, CDR2 SVGAGI (reference sequence). This CDR3 has 14 residues. CDR3 in DNA: TGTGCCAGCAGGGACTACCCGGCCACCGGGGAGCTGTTTTTT. Its protein product is CASRDYPATGELFF.

V is TRBV5-1 and J is TRBJ1-5; 8 bases match TRBD1. From germline, CDR1 is SGHRS and CDR2 YFSETQ. CDR3 length: 15 amino acids. J gave up 1 base and V 0 bases, and 0 bases lay outside the gene matches. DNA for the CDR3: TGCGCCAGCAGCTTGGGGACAGGGAGCAATCAGCCCCAGCATTTT. As protein: CASSLGTGSNQPQHF.

This rearrangement joins TRBV7-2 to TRBJ2-3; TRBD2 matches at 9 bases. The germline CDR1 and CDR2 sequences are SGHTA and FQGNSA. Trimming at V came to 1 base and at J to 5 bases, leaving 1 base not matched to a gene. This CDR3 has 14 amino acids. The CDR3 coding sequence is TGTGCCAGCAGCTTAGGACTAGCGGAAGATACGCAGTATTTT. Protein sequence: CASSLGLAEDTQYF.

The chain carries TRBV5-5 and TRBJ1-3; TRBD1 agrees at 8 bases. The J segment lost 0 bases and the V segment lost 4 bases, leaving 15 bases of the junction unmatched. The CDR3 loop spans 19 amino acids. Germline lookup yields CDR1 SGHKS and CDR2 YYEKEE (reference sequence). The DNA of the CDR3 is TGTGCCAGCAGCGTTAGTCTCGGGACAACAGGGGGCTCTGGAAACACCATATATTTT. It encodes CASSVSLGTTGGSGNTIYF.